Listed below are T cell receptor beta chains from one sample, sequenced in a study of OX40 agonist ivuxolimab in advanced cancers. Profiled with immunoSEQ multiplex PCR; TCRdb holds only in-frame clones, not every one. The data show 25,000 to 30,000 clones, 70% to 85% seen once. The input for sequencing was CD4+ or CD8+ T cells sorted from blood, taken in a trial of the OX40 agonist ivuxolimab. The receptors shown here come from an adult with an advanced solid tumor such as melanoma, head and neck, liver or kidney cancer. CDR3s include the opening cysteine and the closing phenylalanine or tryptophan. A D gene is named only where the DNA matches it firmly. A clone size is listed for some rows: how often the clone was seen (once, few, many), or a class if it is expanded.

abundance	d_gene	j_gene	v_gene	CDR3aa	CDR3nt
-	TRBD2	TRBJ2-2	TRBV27	CASSTLAGSNTGELFF	TGTGCCAGCAGTACTCTAGCGGGGTCGAACACCGGGGAGCTGTTTTTT
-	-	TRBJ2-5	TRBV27	CASRDFKETQYF	TGTGCCAGCAGGGATTTTAAAGAGACCCAGTACTTC
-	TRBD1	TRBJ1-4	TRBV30	CAWSEARQGRLATNEKLFF	TGTGCCTGGAGTGAAGCTCGACAGGGCCGGCTTGCAACTAATGAAAAACTGTTTTTT
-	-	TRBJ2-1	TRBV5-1	CASSLVLADNEQFF	TGCGCCAGCAGCTTGGTTCTCGCGGACAATGAGCAGTTCTTC
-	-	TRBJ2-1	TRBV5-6	CASSYLLYNEQFF	TGTGCCAGCAGCTACCTACTTTACAATGAGCAGTTCTTC
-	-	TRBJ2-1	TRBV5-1	CASSLTSGLFNEQFF	TGCGCCAGCAGCTTGACCAGCGGGTTATTCAATGAGCAGTTCTTC
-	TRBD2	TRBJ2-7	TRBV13	CASSLGRTSGTYEQYF	TGTGCCAGCAGCTTAGGCCGGACTAGCGGTACCTACGAGCAGTACTTC
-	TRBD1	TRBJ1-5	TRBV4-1	CASSQVTGDNQPQHF	TGCGCCAGCAGCCAAGTGACAGGGGATAATCAGCCCCAGCATTTT
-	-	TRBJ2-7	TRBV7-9	CASSSGEASYEQYF	TGTGCCAGCAGCTCGGGCGAGGCCTCCTACGAGCAGTACTTC
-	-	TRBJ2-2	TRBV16	CASSDSNTGELFF	TGTGCCAGCAGTGACTCCAACACCGGGGAGCTGTTTTTT
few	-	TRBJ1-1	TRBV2	CASSNPRVANTEAFF	TGTGCCAGCAGTAACCCCAGGGTAGCGAACACTGAAGCTTTCTTT
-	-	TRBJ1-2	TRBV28	CASSPQNYGYTF	TGTGCCAGCTCCCCACAGAACTATGGCTACACCTTC
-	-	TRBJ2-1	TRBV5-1	CASSLMGAEYNEQFF	TGCGCCAGCAGCTTGATGGGGGCAGAATACAATGAGCAGTTCTTC
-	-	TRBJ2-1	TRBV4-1	CASSPLVDPEQFF	TGCGCCAGCAGCCCCTTGGTAGACCCAGAGCAGTTCTTC
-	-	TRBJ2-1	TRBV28	CACTLDTTPYNEQFF	TGTGCCTGCACCCTTGACACAACCCCCTACAATGAGCAGTTCTTC
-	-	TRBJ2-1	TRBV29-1	CSVEVLGEQFF	TGCAGCGTTGAAGTTCTAGGTGAGCAGTTCTTC
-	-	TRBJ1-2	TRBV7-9	CASSLGTGFETF	TGTGCCAGCAGCTTAGGAACGGGTTTTGAGACCTTC
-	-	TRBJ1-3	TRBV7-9	CASTLGAGNTIYF	TGTGCCAGCACCTTAGGAGCTGGAAACACCATATATTTT